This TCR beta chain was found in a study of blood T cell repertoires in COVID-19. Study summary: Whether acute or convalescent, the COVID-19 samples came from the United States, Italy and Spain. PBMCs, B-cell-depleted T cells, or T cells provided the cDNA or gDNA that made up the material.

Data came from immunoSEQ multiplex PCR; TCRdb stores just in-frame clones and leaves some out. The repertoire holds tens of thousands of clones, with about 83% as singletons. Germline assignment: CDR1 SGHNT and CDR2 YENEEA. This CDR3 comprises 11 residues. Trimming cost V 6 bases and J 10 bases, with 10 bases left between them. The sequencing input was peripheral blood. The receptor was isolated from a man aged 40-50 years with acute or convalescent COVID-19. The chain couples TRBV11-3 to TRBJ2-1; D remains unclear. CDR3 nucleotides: TGTGCCAGCAGGAACCCGGAGGAGCAGTTCTTC. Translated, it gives CASRNPEEQFF.